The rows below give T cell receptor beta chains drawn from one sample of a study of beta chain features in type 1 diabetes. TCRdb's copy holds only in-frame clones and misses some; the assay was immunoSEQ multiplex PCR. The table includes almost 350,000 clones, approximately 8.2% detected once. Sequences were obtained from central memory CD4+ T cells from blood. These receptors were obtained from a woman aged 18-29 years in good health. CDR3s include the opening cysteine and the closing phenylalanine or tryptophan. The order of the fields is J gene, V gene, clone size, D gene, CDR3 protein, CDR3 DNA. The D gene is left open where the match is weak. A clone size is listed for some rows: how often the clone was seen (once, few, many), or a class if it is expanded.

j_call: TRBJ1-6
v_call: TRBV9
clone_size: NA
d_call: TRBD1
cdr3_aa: CASSVGGQVNSPLHF
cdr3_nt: TGTGCCAGCAGCGTAGGCGGACAGGTGAATTCACCCCTCCACTTT

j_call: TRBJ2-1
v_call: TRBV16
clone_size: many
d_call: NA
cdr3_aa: CASSQGSYNEQFF
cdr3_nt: TGTGCCAGCAGCCAGGGGTCCTACAATGAGCAGTTCTTC

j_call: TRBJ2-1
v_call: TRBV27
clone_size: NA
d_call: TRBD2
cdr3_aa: CASRALAGYNEQFF
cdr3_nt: TGTGCCAGCAGGGCCCTAGCGGGGTACAATGAGCAGTTCTTC

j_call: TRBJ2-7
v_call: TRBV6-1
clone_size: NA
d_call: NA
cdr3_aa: CASKLGTVLGEQYF
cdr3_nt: TGTGCCAGCAAACTAGGGACCGTACTGGGCGAGCAGTACTTC

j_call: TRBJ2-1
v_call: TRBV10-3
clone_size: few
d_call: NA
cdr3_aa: CAIRSGGTSYNEQFF
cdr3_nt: TGTGCCATCCGTTCGGGCGGGACCTCATACAATGAGCAGTTCTTC

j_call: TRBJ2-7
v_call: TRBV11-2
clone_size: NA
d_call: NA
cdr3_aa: CASSLDGRGVSYEQYF
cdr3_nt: TGTGCCAGCAGCTTAGACGGGAGAGGTGTATCCTACGAGCAGTACTTC

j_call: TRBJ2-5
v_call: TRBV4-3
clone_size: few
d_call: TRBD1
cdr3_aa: CASSEQGFSQETQYF
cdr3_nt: TGCGCCAGCAGCGAACAGGGGTTTTCCCAAGAGACCCAGTACTTC

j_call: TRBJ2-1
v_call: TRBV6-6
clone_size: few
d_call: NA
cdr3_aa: CASSYGALSYNEQFF
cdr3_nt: TGTGCCAGCAGTTACGGGGCCCTATCCTACAATGAGCAGTTCTTC

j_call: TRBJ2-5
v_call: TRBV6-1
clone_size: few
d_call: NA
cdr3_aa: CASSERSSRETQYF
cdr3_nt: TGTGCCAGCAGTGAACGCAGCTCCCGTGAGACCCAGTACTTC

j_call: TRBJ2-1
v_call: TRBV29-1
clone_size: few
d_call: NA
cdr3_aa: CSVNRGVVYNEQFF
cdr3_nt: TGCAGCGTGAATCGGGGAGTGGTTTACAATGAGCAGTTCTTC

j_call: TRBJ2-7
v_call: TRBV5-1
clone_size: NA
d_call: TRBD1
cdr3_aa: CASSLGIPGQGAYEQYF
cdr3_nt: TGCGCCAGCAGCTTGGGGATTCCGGGACAGGGGGCCTACGAGCAGTACTTC

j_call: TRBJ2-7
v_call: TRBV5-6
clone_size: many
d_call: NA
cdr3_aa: CASTRRDEQYF
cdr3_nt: TGTGCCAGCACCCGGAGGGACGAGCAGTACTTC

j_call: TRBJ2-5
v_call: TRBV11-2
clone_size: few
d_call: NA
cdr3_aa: CASSLSGVETQYF
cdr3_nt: TGTGCCAGCAGCTTGAGTGGAGTGGAGACCCAGTACTTC

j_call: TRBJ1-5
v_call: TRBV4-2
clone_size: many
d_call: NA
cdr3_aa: CASSQDGGRNQPQHF
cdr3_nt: TGTGCCAGCAGCCAAGACGGGGGAAGGAATCAGCCCCAGCATTTT

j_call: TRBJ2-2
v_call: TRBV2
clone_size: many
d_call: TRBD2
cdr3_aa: CASSLGGPGRGTGELFF
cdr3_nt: TGTGCCAGCAGCCTGGGAGGGCCAGGGCGCGGCACCGGGGAGCTGTTTTTT

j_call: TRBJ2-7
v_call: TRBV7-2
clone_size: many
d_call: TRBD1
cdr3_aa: CASSFFSGTGNYEQYF
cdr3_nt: TGTGCCAGCAGCTTTTTTTCCGGGACAGGGAACTACGAGCAGTACTTC

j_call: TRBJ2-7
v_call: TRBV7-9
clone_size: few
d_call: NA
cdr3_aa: CASTSAYEQYF
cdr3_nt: TGTGCCAGCACTAGCGCCTACGAGCAGTACTTC